The 32 T cell receptor beta chains below were found in one sample sequenced in a study of T cells after yellow fever vaccination. TCRdb used MiXCR to reprocess the 5' RACE reads, holding one entry per CDR3 protein. The repertoire consists of about 180,000 distinct CDR3 sequences, with approximately 6.2% occurring once and the leading ten covering roughly 3%. The sequencing used CD4+ T cells sorted from PBMCs, collected on the day of the first yellow fever vaccination. These receptors were taken from a man between 18 and 35 years old who received the YFV17D yellow fever vaccine.

This clonotype has only a few counts. The chain uses TRBV24-1 and TRBJ2-1; weak D call: TRBD1 (6 bases). The CDR3 is 17 residues long. The germline V and J ends were trimmed by 4 bases and 7 bases, with 22 bases remaining between them. In germline, CDR1 is KGHDR, CDR2 SFDVKD. CDR3 nucleotides: TGTGCCACCAGTGAGCAGGACAGAGCGGACGGGGAAAATGAGCAGTTCTTC. Translated, it gives CATSEQDRADGENEQFF.

The chain recombines TRBV7-6 with TRBJ2-2, with 7 bases lining up with TRBD2. This CDR3 is built from 14 residues. CDR1 is SGHVS, CDR2 FNYEAQ, per germline. V shed 9 bases, J shed 0 bases, and the junction held 4 bases outside the gene matches. The CDR3 loop is CASQRGANTGELFF. CDR3 nucleotides: TGTGCCAGTCAGCGGGGCGCGAACACCGGGGAGCTGTTTTTT.

This clonotype was seen at least ten times. The V and J genes are TRBV7-2 and TRBJ2-1, with 10 bases matching TRBD1. The CDR3 is made up of 14 amino acids. The germline CDR1 and CDR2 sequences are SGHTA and FQGNSA. Germline trimming cut 5 bases from V and 7 bases from J; bases unmatched to any gene: 5. CDR3: CASSRTGGGNEQFF. CDR3 sequence (DNA): TGTGCCAGCAGCCGGACAGGGGGAGGGAATGAGCAGTTCTTC.

There are many counts of this clonotype. CDR3 sequence reads: CASSQDPGGGYTF. The CDR3 DNA reads as TGCGCCAGCAGCCAAGATCCGGGGGGTGGCTACACCTTC. This rearrangement joins TRBV4-3 to TRBJ1-2; possibly TRBD1 for D (5 bases). Trimming took off 0 bases at V and 7 bases at J, with 9 bases between the two ends. CDR3 length: 13 residues. Germline-derived CDR1 and CDR2 are LGHNA and YSLEER.

The sample holds many counts of this clonotype. The chain recombines TRBV7-2 with TRBJ1-1; D might be TRBD1 (6 bases). CDR3 length equals 14 residues. V was trimmed by 5 bases and J by 4 bases, leaving 14 bases between them. CDR1 and CDR2 from the germline V gene are SGHTA and FQGNSA. CDR3 nucleotides: TGTGCCAGCAGCCCACAGGGTATCGGCACTGAAGCTTTCTTT. This translates into CASSPQGIGTEAFF.

The table lists this clonotype with a few counts. The chain employs TRBV7-3 and TRBJ2-7; D is perhaps TRBD2 (5 bases). The length of the CDR3 is 15 residues. Per the germline V gene, CDR1 is SGHTA and CDR2 is FQGTGA. Trimming pared 5 bases from V and 3 bases from J, leaving 17 bases between. The chain's CDR3 is CASSPRGSGFYEQYF. The CDR3, as DNA: TGTGCCAGCAGCCCCCGGGGATCAGGTTTCTACGAGCAGTACTTC.

The genes are TRBV29-1 and TRBJ1-2; 10 bases align to TRBD1. CDR3 size: 17 residues. Germline V gives CDR1 SQVTM, CDR2 ANQGSEA. The J segment lost 5 bases and the V segment lost 3 bases, leaving 15 bases of the junction unmatched. The DNA for the CDR3 is TGCAGCGTTGATTCCGGGACAGGGGCCCACAACTATTATGGCTACACCTTC. This translates into CSVDSGTGAHNYYGYTF.

This chain connects TRBV25-1 to TRBJ2-2, with a possible D match to TRBD2 (6 bases). Per the germline V gene, CDR1 is MGHDK and CDR2 is SYGVNS. The CDR3 spans 14 residues. With 6 bases removed from V and 1 base from J, the gap between germline ends came to 9 bases. CDR3 DNA: TGTGCCAGCAGGAGAGCGGGGAACACCGGGGAGCTGTTTTTT. Translated, it gives CASRRAGNTGELFF.

This clonotype came up many times. The gene calls are TRBV24-1 and TRBJ2-3; no clear D. The CDR3 length is 16 residues. V lost 4 bases and J 4 bases, leaving 17 bases between the germline ends. CDR1 is KGHDR and CDR2 is SFDVKD in the germline V gene. This chain's CDR3 is CATSENPGYGPDTQYF. The DNA of the CDR3 is TGTGCCACCAGTGAGAACCCTGGCTACGGTCCAGATACGCAGTATTTT.

This clonotype was recorded many times. V and J are TRBV12-3 or TRBV12-4 and TRBJ2-3; 10 bases agree with TRBD2. CDR3 length equals 15 residues. With V trimmed by 4 bases and J by 6 bases, 7 bases remained unmatched. This chain's CDR3 is CASSYRSGGADTQYF. CDR3 nucleotides: TGTGCCAGCAGTTACAGAAGCGGGGGGGCCGATACGCAGTATTTT.

For the CDR3, the DNA is TGTGCCAGCAGGAAGGGAGCAGAGCTCATGGCTTTCTTT. Its translation is CASRKGAELMAFF. V and J are TRBV6-1 and TRBJ1-1; no clear D gene. This CDR3 is built from 13 residues. With 6 bases removed from V and 11 bases from J, the gap between germline ends came to 19 bases. CDR1 is MNHNS, CDR2 SASEGT, per germline.

This clonotype was counted between two and nine times. This chain uses TRBV12-3 or TRBV12-4 with TRBJ1-6, with D uncertain. V was pared by 9 bases and J by 6 bases, with 12 bases between. The CDR3 sequence is 13 residues long. CDR3 DNA sequence: TGTGCCAGTTTAATCAACCTTAATTCACCCCTCCACTTT. This sequence encodes CASLINLNSPLHF.

This clonotype occurred many times. The V call is TRBV7-2, the J call TRBJ2-7; 7 positions agree with TRBD2. Germline V gives CDR1 SGHTA, CDR2 FQGNSA. This CDR3 spans 14 amino acids. The V gene end was trimmed by 1 base and the J gene end by 2 bases; junction bases not matched to a gene: 2. The CDR3 coding sequence is TGTGCCAGCAGCTTAGGGCGGGAGACCTACGAGCAGTACTTC. Translation gives CASSLGRETYEQYF.

The rearrangement uses TRBV5-4 and TRBJ1-6; perhaps TRBD1 as D (5 bases). V lost 0 bases to trimming and J lost 5 bases, with 9 bases between them. CDR1 SGHNT and CDR2 YYREEE come from the germline V gene (reference sequence). The CDR3 has 15 amino acids. CDR3 sequence: CASSLGTGHNSPLHF. The CDR3 DNA reads as TGTGCCAGCAGCTTGGGAACAGGTCATAATTCACCCCTCCACTTT.

This clonotype has ten or more counts. J is TRBJ2-1 and V is TRBV5-1; 8 nucleotides match TRBD1. This CDR3 has 16 amino acids. After removal of 4 bases from V and 2 bases from J, the junction contained 8 bases not matched to a gene. The germline V gene encodes CDR1 SGHRS and CDR2 YFSETQ. CDR3 sequence reads: CASSPGWTGTYNEQFF. The CDR3 DNA follows: TGCGCCAGCAGCCCGGGGTGGACAGGGACCTACAATGAGCAGTTCTTC.

This clonotype was counted ten times or more. The chain couples TRBV6-5 to TRBJ1-5; no firm D call. Trimming pared 5 bases from V and 0 bases from J, leaving 17 bases between. CDR1 is MNHEY and CDR2 is SVGAGI in the germline V gene. The CDR3 totals 17 residues. CDR3 DNA sequence: TGTGCCAGCAGTATTCTGGGGAGCCTTGATAGCAATCAGCCCCAGCATTTT. Amino acids: CASSILGSLDSNQPQHF.

This clonotype was observed at least ten times. The J gene is TRBJ2-4, the V gene TRBV6-5, with 7 positions matching TRBD2. With V trimmed by 5 bases and J by 7 bases, 2 bases remained unmatched. The CDR3 sequence is 12 residues long. Germline lookup yields CDR1 MNHEY and CDR2 SVGAGI. CDR3 in amino acids: CASSGLDNIQYF. The CDR3 DNA reads as TGTGCCAGCAGTGGACTAGATAACATTCAGTACTTC.

This clonotype occurred a few times. The gene calls are TRBV19 and TRBJ2-3; D uncertain. CDR3 size: 13 residues. Per germline, CDR1 LNHDA and CDR2 SQIVND (reference sequence). Between the trimmed V and J ends, which lost 1 base and 4 bases, there was a span of 6 bases. The CDR3 DNA follows: TGTGCCAGTAGTATAGGAGCAGCAGATACGCAGTATTTT. It codes for CASSIGAADTQYF.

In this sample, this clonotype turned up many times. The rearrangement joins TRBV5-1 to TRBJ1-2; TRBD1 is a possible D gene (6 bases). Trimming removed 0 bases at V and 8 bases at J, with 14 bases between. The CDR3 is 14 amino acids. The V gene's germline CDR1 is SGHRS and CDR2 YFSETQ. The CDR3, as DNA: TGCGCCAGCAGCTTGGCAGGGGTTGTGTACGGCTACACCTTC. It specifies CASSLAGVVYGYTF.

This clonotype was found many times. The chain combines TRBV6-5 with TRBJ2-5, with 7 bases aligning to TRBD1. CDR3 size: 14 residues. V trimming: 2 bases; J trimming: 5 bases; junction bases outside the gene matches: 5. From germline, CDR1 is MNHEY and CDR2 SVGAGI. The CDR3 reads CASSYETGRETQYF. The CDR3 nucleotides are TGTGCCAGCAGTTACGAGACAGGGCGGGAGACCCAGTACTTC.

This clonotype was picked up a small number of times. V and J are TRBV7-9 and TRBJ1-2, with 7 bases matching TRBD1. Germline V gives CDR1 SEHNR, CDR2 FQNEAQ (reference sequence). The trim removed 4 bases at V and 8 bases at J, leaving 4 bases unmatched. The CDR3 has 12 residues. CDR3 residues: CASSYDREGYTF. The CDR3 DNA reads TGTGCCAGCAGCTACGACAGGGAAGGCTACACCTTC. Drawing the rest from reference TRBV7-9 and TRBJ1-2, the complete variable domain is DTGVSQNPRHKITKRGQNVTFRCDPISEHNRLYWYRQTLGQGPEFLTYFQNEAQLEKSRLLSDRFSAERPKGSFSTLEIQRTEQGDSAMYLCASSYDREGYTFGSGTRLTVV.

This clonotype was seen many times. This chain joins TRBV5-1 and TRBJ2-5, with 15 bases matching TRBD2. The CDR3 length is 17 residues. The germline V gene encodes CDR1 SGHRS and CDR2 YFSETQ. V lost 4 bases to trimming and J lost 5 bases; unmatched junction nucleotides: 9. The CDR3 region is CASSGLGLAGGQETQYF. In DNA form, the CDR3 reads TGCGCCAGCAGCGGACTCGGACTAGCGGGGGGGCAGGAGACCCAGTACTTC. The entire variable domain, with the rest obtained from reference TRBV5-1 and TRBJ2-5, is as follows: KAGVTQTPRYLIKTRGQQVTLSCSPISGHRSVSWYQQTPGQGLQFLFEYFSETQRNKGNFPGRFSGRQFSNSRSEMNVSTLELGDSALYLCASSGLGLAGGQETQYFGPGTRLLVL.

This clonotype was counted at least ten times. The chain is built from TRBV7-2 and TRBJ2-7; 7 bases are a match to TRBD1. Trimming removed 1 base from V and 3 bases from J; junction bases left unmatched: 9. Looked up from germline, CDR1 is SGHTA and CDR2 is FQGNSA. The CDR3 is made up of 16 amino acids. The DNA of the CDR3 is TGTGCCAGCAGCTTAGTGCGAGGGGGACAGTTCTACGAGCAGTACTTC. The encoded protein is CASSLVRGGQFYEQYF.

This clonotype was seen repeatedly, ten times or more. The chain employs TRBV7-2 and TRBJ2-1; unclear D gene. The V end lost 6 bases, the J end lost 4 bases, and 10 bases lay between the germline ends. Germline lookup yields CDR1 SGHTA and CDR2 FQGNSA. The CDR3 has 13 amino acids. This chain's CDR3 is CASSPYMYNEQFF. The CDR3 bases are TGTGCCAGCAGTCCGTACATGTACAATGAGCAGTTCTTC.

CDR3 protein: CSARGDKKETQYF. Here the CDR3 DNA reads TGCAGTGCTAGAGGGGACAAGAAAGAGACCCAGTACTTC. The gene calls are TRBV20-1 and TRBJ2-5, with D perhaps matching TRBD1 (6 bases). V lost 1 base and J 3 bases, leaving 9 bases between the germline ends. CDR3 length: 13 residues. CDR1 is DFQATT and CDR2 is SNEGSKA in the germline V gene (reference sequence).

With respect to this clonotype: This may be a read error: a much more frequent sequence differs by one nucleotide. V and J are TRBV5-1 and TRBJ2-2; perhaps TRBD2 as D (5 bases). This CDR3 contains 15 residues. CDR1 is SGHRS and CDR2 is YFSETQ in the germline V gene. CDR3 protein: CASSLEQLNTGELSF. In nucleotides, the CDR3 is TGCGCCAGCAGCTTGGAACAGCTGAACACCGGGGAGCTGTCTTTT.

A few counts support this clonotype. The chain is built from TRBV10-3 and TRBJ2-7; 12 bases are shared with TRBD2. This CDR3 spans 16 amino acids. The germline V gene has CDR1 ENHRY and CDR2 SYGVKD. Germline trimming cut 0 bases from V and 4 bases from J; bases unmatched to any gene: 4. DNA of the CDR3: TGTGCCATCAGTGAGTCACTAGCGGGGGGACCTTACGAGCAGTACGTC. Amino acid sequence: CAISESLAGGPYEQYV.

The CDR3 reads CASSVGDRGGEQPQHF. DNA for the CDR3: TGTGCCAGCAGCGTAGGGGACAGGGGGGGAGAGCAGCCCCAGCATTTT. The rearrangement uses TRBV9 and TRBJ1-5; TRBD1 matches at 11 bases. This CDR3 region has 16 residues. Germline CDR1 is SGDLS and CDR2 is YYNGEE. After removal of 0 bases from V and 7 bases from J, the junction contained 6 bases not matched to a gene. The full variable domain, in which reference TRBV9 and TRBJ1-5 provide the parts outside the CDR3, is DSGVTQTPKHLITATGQRVTLRCSPRSGDLSVYWYQQSLDQGLQFLIQYYNGEERAKGNILERFSAQQFPDLHSELNLSSLELGDSALYFCASSVGDRGGEQPQHFGDGTRLSIL.

CDR3 protein: CSALTGVQPQHF. The CDR3 DNA reads TGCAGTGCCCTTACAGGGGTACAGCCCCAGCATTTT. V and J are TRBV20-1 and TRBJ1-5; TRBD1 matches 7 bases. CDR3 length: 12 amino acids. Germline CDR1 and CDR2: DFQATT and SNEGSKA (reference sequence). V shed 6 bases and J 7 bases; nucleotides not matched to a gene: 6.

The chain couples TRBV2 to TRBJ2-6; no clear D gene. The CDR3 covers 12 residues. The V end was cut by 1 base, the J end by 5 bases, with 0 bases between. Germline CDR1 reads SNHLY; CDR2 reads FYNNEI. The CDR3 region has the DNA TGTGCCAGCAGTGAAGGGGCCAACGTCCTGACTTTC. Translation gives CASSEGANVLTF.

This clonotype occurred a few times. V and J are TRBV2 and TRBJ2-7; 9 bases map to TRBD2. CDR1 and CDR2 from the germline V gene are SNHLY and FYNNEI. The length of the CDR3 is 14 residues. V dropped 10 bases and J dropped 6; count of bases not matched to a gene: 13. The DNA for the CDR3 is TGTGCCATGAAAACGACAAGCGGGGGGTTCGAGCAGTACTTC. It codes for CAMKTTSGGFEQYF.

This clonotype was counted a few times. This chain joins TRBV28 and TRBJ2-2, with a possible D match to TRBD1 (6 bases). The CDR3 sequence is 14 residues long. The V gene's germline CDR1 is MDHEN and CDR2 SYDVKM. Trimming stripped 8 bases from V and 1 base from J, with 11 bases between. In nucleotides, the CDR3 is TGTGCCAGCTTCCAGGGGATGAACACCGGGGAGCTGTTTTTT. This gives the protein CASFQGMNTGELFF.